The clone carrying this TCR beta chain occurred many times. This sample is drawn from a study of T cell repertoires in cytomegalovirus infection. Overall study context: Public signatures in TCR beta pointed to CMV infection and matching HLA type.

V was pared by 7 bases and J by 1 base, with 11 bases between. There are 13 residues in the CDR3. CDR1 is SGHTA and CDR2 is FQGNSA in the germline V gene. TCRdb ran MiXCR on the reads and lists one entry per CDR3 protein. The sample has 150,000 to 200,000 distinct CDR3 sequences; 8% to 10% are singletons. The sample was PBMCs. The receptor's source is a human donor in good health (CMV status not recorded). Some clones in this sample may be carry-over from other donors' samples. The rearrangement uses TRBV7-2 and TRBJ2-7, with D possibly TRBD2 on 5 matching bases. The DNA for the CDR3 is TGTGCCAGCACTAACGGGGTTTCCTACGAGCAGTACTTC. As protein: CASTNGVSYEQYF.